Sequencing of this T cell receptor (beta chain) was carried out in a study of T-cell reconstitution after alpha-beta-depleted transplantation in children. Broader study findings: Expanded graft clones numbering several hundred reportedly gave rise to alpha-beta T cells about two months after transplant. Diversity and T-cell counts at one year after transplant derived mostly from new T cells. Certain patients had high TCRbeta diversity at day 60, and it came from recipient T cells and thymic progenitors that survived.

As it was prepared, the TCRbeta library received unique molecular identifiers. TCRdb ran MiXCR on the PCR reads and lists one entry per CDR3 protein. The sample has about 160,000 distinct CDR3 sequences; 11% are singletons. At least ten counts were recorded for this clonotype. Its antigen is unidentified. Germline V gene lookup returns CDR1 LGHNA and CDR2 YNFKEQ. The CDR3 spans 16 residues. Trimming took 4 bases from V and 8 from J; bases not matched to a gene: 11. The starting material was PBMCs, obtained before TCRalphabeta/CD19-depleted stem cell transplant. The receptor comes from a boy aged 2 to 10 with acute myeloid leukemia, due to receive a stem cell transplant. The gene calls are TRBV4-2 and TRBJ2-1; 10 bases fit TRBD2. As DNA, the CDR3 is TGTGCCAGCAGCCTACCGGGGGCTAGCGGGAGAGATGAGCAGTTCTTC. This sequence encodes CASSLPGASGRDEQFF.